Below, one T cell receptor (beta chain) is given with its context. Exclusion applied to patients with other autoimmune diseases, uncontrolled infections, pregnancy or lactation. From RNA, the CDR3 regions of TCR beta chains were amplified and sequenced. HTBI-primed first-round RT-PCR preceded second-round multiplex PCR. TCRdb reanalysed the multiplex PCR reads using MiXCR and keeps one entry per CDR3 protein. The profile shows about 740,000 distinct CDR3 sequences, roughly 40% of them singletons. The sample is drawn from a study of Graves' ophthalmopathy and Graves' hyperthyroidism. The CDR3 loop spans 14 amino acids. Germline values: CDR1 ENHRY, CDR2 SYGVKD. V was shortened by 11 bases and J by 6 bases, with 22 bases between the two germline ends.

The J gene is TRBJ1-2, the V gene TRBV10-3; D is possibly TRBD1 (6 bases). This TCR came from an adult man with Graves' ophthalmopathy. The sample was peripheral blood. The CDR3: CAWSVEGETHGYTF. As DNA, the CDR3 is TGTGCCTGGAGTGTTGAGGGGGAAACTCATGGCTACACCTTC.